These T cell receptor beta chains were read from a single sample in a study of T cell responses to AZD1222 COVID-19 vaccine. Profiling relied on immunoSEQ multiplex PCR, and the TCRdb table lists in-frame clones only, not all of them. The data contain 100,000 to 150,000 clones, approximately 88% of them singletons. The specimen comprised peripheral blood, sampled on day 0 of AZD1222 vaccination. Receptor source: an adult in good health. Both conserved end residues are part of each CDR3. D genes are given only for firm matches. The size field is filled for only some rows; it gives once, few, many or a size class.

j_gene: TRBJ1-4; d_gene: -; v_gene: TRBV3-1/TRBV3-2; abundance: -; CDR3nt: TGTGCCAGCAGCCGACTTTTACTGGGGGGGTCTACTAATGAAAAACTGTTTTTT; CDR3aa: CASSRLLLGGSTNEKLFF
j_gene: TRBJ2-1; d_gene: -; v_gene: TRBV7-9; abundance: -; CDR3nt: TGTGCCAGCAGCCCGTTCGATGAGCAGTTCTTC; CDR3aa: CASSPFDEQFF
j_gene: TRBJ1-3; d_gene: -; v_gene: TRBV6-2/TRBV6-3; abundance: -; CDR3nt: TGTGCCAGCAGCCGTGCCGACGTTTCTGGAAACACCATATATTTT; CDR3aa: CASSRADVSGNTIYF
j_gene: TRBJ2-5; d_gene: TRBD1; v_gene: TRBV7-2; abundance: -; CDR3nt: TGTGCCAGCAGCGAAGGACAGGGCTATAAAGAGACCCAGTACTTC; CDR3aa: CASSEGQGYKETQYF
j_gene: TRBJ2-5; d_gene: -; v_gene: TRBV7-2; abundance: -; CDR3nt: TGTGCCAGCAGCAAAAACGGGGCTAGAGAGACCCAGTACTTC; CDR3aa: CASSKNGARETQYF
j_gene: TRBJ2-7; d_gene: -; v_gene: TRBV3-1/TRBV3-2; abundance: few; CDR3nt: TGTGCCAGCAGCCAAGGGGGCGAGCAGTACTTC; CDR3aa: CASSQGGEQYF
j_gene: TRBJ1-1; d_gene: -; v_gene: TRBV12-3/TRBV12-4; abundance: -; CDR3nt: TGTGCCAGATGGGTGGGGTCGAACACTGAAGCTTTCTTT; CDR3aa: CARWVGSNTEAFF
j_gene: TRBJ1-2; d_gene: TRBD1; v_gene: TRBV6-5; abundance: -; CDR3nt: TGTGCCAGCAGACGCACAGGGGGCAGGGAGGGCTACACCTTC; CDR3aa: CASRRTGGREGYTF
j_gene: TRBJ1-1; d_gene: -; v_gene: TRBV5-1; abundance: -; CDR3nt: TGCGCCAGCAGCCTAAGAATCAACACTGAAGCTTTCTTT; CDR3aa: CASSLRINTEAFF
j_gene: TRBJ1-6; d_gene: TRBD1; v_gene: TRBV10-2; abundance: -; CDR3nt: TGCGCCAGCAGTGAACAGGGGAATTCACCCCTCCACTTT; CDR3aa: CASSEQGNSPLHF
j_gene: TRBJ1-1; d_gene: -; v_gene: TRBV7-2; abundance: -; CDR3nt: TGTGCCAGCAGCTTAGTGGAGGACACTGAAGCTTTCTTT; CDR3aa: CASSLVEDTEAFF
j_gene: TRBJ1-1; d_gene: -; v_gene: TRBV7-9; abundance: -; CDR3nt: TGTGCCAGCAGCTTATTCCCCGCCGGTGGCCTAGCTTTCTTT; CDR3aa: CASSLFPAGGLAFF
j_gene: TRBJ1-1; d_gene: -; v_gene: TRBV2; abundance: -; CDR3nt: TGTGCCAGTAATCCCAGGGGTCGCACTGAAGCTTTCTTT; CDR3aa: CASNPRGRTEAFF
j_gene: TRBJ1-1; d_gene: -; v_gene: TRBV20-1; abundance: -; CDR3nt: TGCAGTGCTCTCGTGAACACTGAAGCTTTCTTT; CDR3aa: CSALVNTEAFF
j_gene: TRBJ1-1; d_gene: -; v_gene: TRBV5-6; abundance: once; CDR3nt: TGTGCCAGCAGCTTGGAGGGGTCAGGGCAACTGACTGAAGCTTTCTTT; CDR3aa: CASSLEGSGQLTEAFF
j_gene: TRBJ1-2; d_gene: -; v_gene: TRBV6-1; abundance: -; CDR3nt: TGTGCCAGCAGTGAAGGTCTCGTTCTGGGCTATGGCTACACCTTC; CDR3aa: CASSEGLVLGYGYTF
j_gene: TRBJ2-7; d_gene: -; v_gene: TRBV6-5; abundance: -; CDR3nt: TGTGCCAGCAGTAGACAGTATCCGTCCTACGAGCAGTACTTC; CDR3aa: CASSRQYPSYEQYF
j_gene: TRBJ1-1; d_gene: -; v_gene: TRBV11-3; abundance: -; CDR3nt: TGTGCCAGCAGCTTCGGGGACACTGAAGCTTTCTTT; CDR3aa: CASSFGDTEAFF
j_gene: TRBJ2-2; d_gene: -; v_gene: TRBV5-1; abundance: -; CDR3nt: TGCGCCAGCAGCTTGGATCTACAGGGAACCGGGGAGCTGTTTTTT; CDR3aa: CASSLDLQGTGELFF
j_gene: TRBJ2-3; d_gene: TRBD2; v_gene: TRBV6-5; abundance: -; CDR3nt: TGTGCCATGTCGCGGGGGGTCCTCACAGATACGCAGTATTTT; CDR3aa: CAMSRGVLTDTQYF
j_gene: TRBJ1-1; d_gene: -; v_gene: TRBV3-1/TRBV3-2; abundance: -; CDR3nt: TGTGCCAGCAGCCCCAGGGGAAAGACCACTGAAGCTTTCTTT; CDR3aa: CASSPRGKTTEAFF
j_gene: TRBJ1-1; d_gene: -; v_gene: TRBV3-1/TRBV3-2; abundance: -; CDR3nt: TGTGCCAGCACGAGGGGGGCTCCGGGTGAAGCTTTCTTT; CDR3aa: CASTRGAPGEAFF
j_gene: TRBJ1-6; d_gene: -; v_gene: TRBV14; abundance: -; CDR3nt: TGTGCCAGCAGCAGCCGAGGAAATTCACCCCTCCACTTT; CDR3aa: CASSSRGNSPLHF
j_gene: TRBJ1-2; d_gene: -; v_gene: TRBV15; abundance: once; CDR3nt: TGTGCCACCAGCAGAGATCGGGGGGACTATGGCTACACCTTC; CDR3aa: CATSRDRGDYGYTF
j_gene: TRBJ1-6; d_gene: -; v_gene: TRBV30; abundance: -; CDR3nt: TGTGCCTGGAGTGCGAGAGGGCGGAATTCACCCCTCCACTTT; CDR3aa: CAWSARGRNSPLHF